One and the same sample provided the 30 T cell receptor beta chains below, sequenced in a study of blood T cell repertoires in COVID-19. The table came from immunoSEQ multiplex PCR; TCRdb's copy has only in-frame clones and leaves some out. This table has fewer than 350,000 clones, approximately 86% appearing once. The material sequenced was peripheral blood. The receptors were sampled from a man between 18 and 29 years old with active or convalescent COVID-19.

V and J are TRBV13 and TRBJ2-1, with 8 bases lining up with TRBD2. The V gene end was trimmed by 7 bases and the J gene end by 4 bases; junction bases not matched to a gene: 6. The CDR3 has 14 amino acids. Germline values: CDR1 PRHDT, CDR2 FYEKMQ (reference sequence). CDR3 amino acids: CASKTSGAYNEQFF. The CDR3 nucleotides are TGTGCCAGCAAAACTAGCGGAGCTTACAATGAGCAGTTCTTC. Full variable domain (missing parts from reference TRBV13 and TRBJ2-1): AAGVIQSPRHLIKEKRETATLKCYPIPRHDTVYWYQQGPGQDPQFLISFYEKMQSDKGSIPDRFSAQQFSDYHSELNMSSLELGDSALYFCASKTSGAYNEQFFGPGTRLTVL.

This clone was recorded a few times. The chain couples TRBV3-1 (or the pseudogene TRBV3-2) to TRBJ2-3; TRBD2 aligns across 7 bases. The J segment lost 6 bases and the V segment lost 6 bases, leaving 6 bases of the junction unmatched. CDR3 size: 13 residues. Germline CDR1 LGHDT, CDR2 YNNKEL (reference sequence). The CDR3 DNA sequence: TGTGCCAGCAGACCCGGGGGGAGGGATACGCAGTATTTT. Translated: CASRPGGRDTQYF.

The chain joins TRBV29-1 to TRBJ2-2; D is perhaps TRBD1 (6 bases). The CDR3 runs 14 residues. V was cut by 6 bases and J by 8 bases, with 19 bases left in between. In germline, CDR1 is SQVTM, CDR2 ANQGSEA. CDR3 bases: TGCAGCGTCGCCATGAACCGAAGGGGGGGGGAGCTGTTTTTT. It encodes CSVAMNRRGGELFF.

This chain links TRBV3-1 (or the pseudogene TRBV3-2) with TRBJ2-7, with TRBD1 matching over 7 bases. The CDR3 consists of 15 residues. Germline V gene sequence: CDR1 LGHDT, CDR2 YNNKEL (reference sequence). Trimming took 3 bases from V and 4 from J; bases not matched to a gene: 9. The CDR3 reads CASSHTRQGGYEQYF. CDR3 DNA sequence: TGTGCCAGCAGCCACACCCGACAGGGTGGGTACGAGCAGTACTTC.

V usage is TRBV5-1 and J usage is TRBJ1-2, with 7 bases matching TRBD1. V was clipped by 2 bases and J by 0 bases; unmatched bases: 4. CDR1 and CDR2 from the germline V gene are SGHRS and YFSETQ. This CDR3 has 15 residues. The CDR3 nucleotides read TGCGCCAGCAGCTTTTCCGGGACAGCTAACTATGGCTACACCTTC. It translates to CASSFSGTANYGYTF.

The chain combines TRBV14 with TRBJ2-5; TRBD1 matches 10 bases. CDR1 is SGHDN and CDR2 is FVKESK in the germline V gene. With V trimmed by 4 bases and J by 2 bases, 4 bases remained unmatched. This CDR3 contains 15 residues. The CDR3 sequence: CASSPMDRGQETQYF. The CDR3 bases are TGTGCCAGCAGCCCCATGGACAGGGGGCAAGAGACCCAGTACTTC.

This clone was counted between two and nine times. V usage is TRBV7-2 and J usage is TRBJ1-2; D is perhaps TRBD1 (5 bases). The V and J ends lost 1 base and 2 bases respectively, with 14 bases between them. The V gene's germline CDR1 is SGHTA and CDR2 FQGNSA. CDR3 length: 16 amino acids. CDR3 bases: TGTGCCAGCAGCTTAGGGGGCGAGACTCTCAACTATGGCTACACCTTC. Translated: CASSLGGETLNYGYTF.

The chain has TRBV2 and TRBJ1-5; a weak D match, TRBD1 (5 bases). The germline V gene encodes CDR1 SNHLY and CDR2 FYNNEI. The length of the CDR3 is 16 residues. Trimming took 0 bases from V and 0 from J, leaving 9 bases between them. The CDR3 region is CASSEALGASNQPQHF. The CDR3 DNA follows: TGTGCCAGCAGTGAAGCTTTAGGGGCTAGCAATCAGCCCCAGCATTTT.

V and J are TRBV25-1 and TRBJ1-6, with 7 bases aligning to TRBD1. The CDR3 length is 15 residues. The V segment lost 3 bases and the J segment 12 bases; nucleotides outside the gene matches: 11. Germline V gene lookup returns CDR1 MGHDK and CDR2 SYGVNS. The CDR3 loop is CASSDTTGFEEPLHF. In DNA, the CDR3 is TGTGCCAGCAGTGACACGACAGGGTTCGAGGAACCCCTCCACTTT.

This sequence joins TRBV6-5 and TRBJ1-4; TRBD1 matches 7 bases. The CDR3 totals 14 residues. Germline lookup yields CDR1 MNHEY and CDR2 SVGAGI. Losses at the gene ends were 7 bases for V and 0 bases for J; bases not matched to a gene: 2. The chain's CDR3 is CASTQGATNEKLFF. Written as DNA, the CDR3 is TGTGCCAGCACCCAGGGGGCAACTAATGAAAAACTGTTTTTT.

The chain joins TRBV3-1 (or the pseudogene TRBV3-2) to TRBJ1-5, with unresolved D. With 1 base removed from V and 2 bases from J, the gap between germline ends came to 6 bases. CDR1 LGHDT and CDR2 YNNKEL come from the germline V gene (reference sequence). The CDR3 loop spans 14 amino acids. CDR3 amino acids: CASSQGQGNQPQHF. DNA of the CDR3: TGTGCCAGCAGCCAAGGGCAGGGCAATCAGCCCCAGCATTTT.

The CDR3 loop reads CASSPYRSNYGYTF. The CDR3 DNA is TGTGCCAGCTCACCATATCGGAGTAACTATGGCTACACCTTC. The genes are TRBV18 and TRBJ1-2, with no clear D. This CDR3 is built from 14 residues. CDR1 KGHSH and CDR2 LQKENI come from the germline V gene. V lost 2 bases to trimming and J lost 1 base, with 8 bases between them.

This chain joins TRBV27 and TRBJ2-3; D call uncertain. This CDR3 is built from 12 residues. Trimming took 4 bases from V and 2 from J, leaving 4 bases between them. The germline V gene encodes CDR1 MNHEY and CDR2 SMNVEV (reference sequence). The CDR3 DNA is TGTGCCAGCAGTTCAGACACAGATACGCAGTATTTT. Its protein product is CASSSDTDTQYF.

The rearrangement links TRBV6-2 or TRBV6-3 to TRBJ1-2; 9 nucleotides line up with TRBD1. The CDR3 extends over 15 amino acids. From germline, CDR1 is MNHEY and CDR2 SVGEGT. V gave up 5 bases and J gave up 4 bases; unmatched junction bases: 8. In nucleotides, the CDR3 is TGTGCCAGCAGTCACCGGGACAGGGTTACCTATGGCTACACCTTC. Its protein is CASSHRDRVTYGYTF.

The chain carries TRBV27 and TRBJ1-2; weak D call: TRBD1 (5 bases). Germline V gene lookup returns CDR1 MNHEY and CDR2 SMNVEV (reference sequence). This CDR3 has 12 amino acids. V lost 3 bases and J lost 7, with 9 bases in between. As DNA, the CDR3 is TGTGCCAGCAGTTTCCAGGGTGGTGGCTACACCTTC. This codes for CASSFQGGGYTF.

The V and J genes are TRBV19 and TRBJ2-1; TRBD1 matches at 8 bases. V gave up 6 bases and J gave up 7 bases; unmatched junction bases: 5. The CDR3 runs 13 residues. Germline V CDR1 and CDR2: LNHDA, SQIVND (reference sequence). CDR3 residues: CASSPGQANEQFF. CDR3 coding DNA: TGTGCCAGTAGCCCGGGACAGGCAAATGAGCAGTTCTTC.

The genes are TRBV28 and TRBJ2-1; 9 nucleotides agree with TRBD2. The CDR3 has 15 residues. Looked up from germline, CDR1 is MDHEN and CDR2 is SYDVKM. V trimming: 3 bases; J trimming: 6 bases; junction bases outside the gene matches: 6. CDR3 residues: CASSFLGLASNEQFF. Written as DNA, the CDR3 is TGTGCCAGCAGTTTTTTGGGACTAGCCTCCAATGAGCAGTTCTTC.

This chain connects TRBV5-1 to TRBJ2-2, with TRBD1 as a possible D gene (5 bases). The V end lost 6 bases, the J end lost 4 bases, and 13 bases lay between the germline ends. This CDR3 is 14 amino acids long. CDR1 and CDR2 from the germline V gene are SGHRS and YFSETQ. The CDR3 DNA reads as TGCGCCAGCACCGACAGTACGGGCACCGGGGAGCTGTTTTTT. Protein sequence: CASTDSTGTGELFF.

The chain couples TRBV19 to TRBJ2-1; the D is unclear. Germline CDR1 and CDR2: LNHDA and SQIVND (reference sequence). CDR3 length equals 13 residues. Trimming shortened V by 7 bases and J by 0 bases, and 7 bases separated the two germline ends. This CDR3 is CASTESSYNEQFF. The CDR3 DNA follows: TGTGCCAGTACCGAGAGCTCCTACAATGAGCAGTTCTTC.

This clone has a single count. The chain links TRBV15 to TRBJ1-4, with unresolved D. The CDR3 is 15 amino acids. Germline CDR1 and CDR2: LNHNV and YYDKDF (reference sequence). V was clipped by 4 bases and J by 0 bases, with 9 bases between them. CDR3 in DNA: TGTGCCACCAGCATCTGGAGTTCAACTAATGAAAAACTGTTTTTT. It translates to CATSIWSSTNEKLFF.

The chain employs TRBV2 and TRBJ1-1; 9 bases fit TRBD1. V lost 6 bases and J lost 3; bases outside the gene matches: 2. CDR1 and CDR2 from the germline V gene are SNHLY and FYNNEI. This CDR3 is 13 amino acids long. This CDR3 is CASRDRGDTEAFF. CDR3 bases: TGTGCCAGCAGAGACAGGGGGGACACTGAAGCTTTCTTT.

The rearrangement links TRBV7-2 to TRBJ2-1; 8 bases map to TRBD1. There are 16 residues in the CDR3. V shed 2 bases, J shed 5 bases, and the junction held 8 bases outside the gene matches. CDR1 is SGHTA and CDR2 is FQGNSA in the germline V gene. The CDR3 protein is CASSLNLRGPHNEQFF. Here the CDR3 DNA reads TGTGCCAGCAGCTTAAACCTCAGGGGGCCCCACAATGAGCAGTTCTTC. Drawing the rest from reference TRBV7-2 and TRBJ2-1, the complete variable domain is GAGVSQSPSNKVTEKGKDVELRCDPISGHTALYWYRQSLGQGLEFLIYFQGNSAPDKSGLPSDRFSAERTGGSVSTLTIQRTQQEDSAVYLCASSLNLRGPHNEQFFGPGTRLTVL.

The V and J genes are TRBV6-5 and TRBJ2-3; perhaps TRBD2 as D (6 bases). Trimming took off 3 bases at V and 2 bases at J, with 12 bases between the two ends. From germline, CDR1 is MNHEY and CDR2 SVGAGI. This CDR3 spans 15 amino acids. The CDR3 region has the DNA TGTGCCAGCAGTTATGACGGGGGATACACAGATACGCAGTATTTT. Encoded protein: CASSYDGGYTDTQYF.

The chain combines TRBV6-5 with TRBJ1-5; no clear D. This CDR3 is built from 13 residues. V lost 5 bases and J 6 bases, leaving 11 bases between the germline ends. The germline gives CDR1 MNHEY, CDR2 SVGAGI. CDR3 in DNA: TGTGCCAGCAGTCCGGGTTCTGTTCAGCCCCAGCATTTT. Translation gives CASSPGSVQPQHF.

This clone appeared a single time. The genes are TRBV6-5 and TRBJ1-1; D is unresolved. This CDR3 has 16 residues. The V end was cut by 0 bases, the J end by 1 base, with 12 bases between. CDR1 is MNHEY, CDR2 SVGAGI, per germline. In DNA form, the CDR3 reads TGTGCCAGCAGTTACTCCTCATATGGGCGGAACACTGAAGCTTTCTTT. Protein sequence: CASSYSSYGRNTEAFF.

V usage is TRBV6-5 and J usage is TRBJ1-1; TRBD1 matches 7 bases. Losses at the gene ends were 4 bases for V and 6 bases for J; bases not matched to a gene: 5. CDR1 is MNHEY and CDR2 is SVGAGI in the germline V gene. CDR3 length equals 13 residues. The CDR3 nucleotides read TGTGCCAGCAGTTTGACAGGGTGGTCTGAAGCTTTCTTT. Amino acids: CASSLTGWSEAFF.

This sequence joins TRBV9 and TRBJ1-2; D may be TRBD1 (6 bases). The V end was cut by 3 bases, the J end by 5 bases, with 11 bases between. CDR1 and CDR2 from the germline V gene are SGDLS and YYNGEE. The CDR3 runs 13 residues. CDR3 in DNA: TGTGCCAGCAGCGGAAGGGGACATTATGGCTACACCTTC. This codes for CASSGRGHYGYTF. Full variable domain (rest looked up from reference TRBV9 and TRBJ1-2): DSGVTQTPKHLITATGQRVTLRCSPRSGDLSVYWYQQSLDQGLQFLIQYYNGEERAKGNILERFSAQQFPDLHSELNLSSLELGDSALYFCASSGRGHYGYTFGSGTRLTVV.

The rearrangement joins TRBV6-6 to TRBJ2-5; 9 bases fit TRBD1. Germline CDR1 reads MNHNY; CDR2 reads SVGAGI (reference sequence). This CDR3 has 15 residues. Losses at the gene ends were 5 bases for V and 5 bases for J; bases not matched to a gene: 9. Here the CDR3 reads CASSGTGQGIETQYF. In DNA form, the CDR3 reads TGTGCCAGCAGTGGAACGGGACAGGGTATCGAGACCCAGTACTTC.

The gene calls are TRBV10-3 and TRBJ2-3; 9 bases agree with TRBD2. This CDR3 is built from 15 residues. Trimming removed 7 bases from V and 0 bases from J; junction bases left unmatched: 5. Germline V CDR1 and CDR2: ENHRY, SYGVKD. The CDR3 sequence: CAIKRGATSTDTQYF. DNA of the CDR3: TGTGCCATCAAGCGGGGGGCTACTAGCACAGATACGCAGTATTTT.

The J gene is TRBJ1-1, the V gene TRBV5-1; the D is unclear. Trimming cost V 3 bases and J 0 bases, with 9 bases left between them. Germline CDR1 and CDR2: SGHRS and YFSETQ. The CDR3 spans 14 residues. The CDR3 nucleotides read TGCGCCAGCAGCTCGTACGGGGTGAACACTGAAGCTTTCTTT. Translation: CASSSYGVNTEAFF.